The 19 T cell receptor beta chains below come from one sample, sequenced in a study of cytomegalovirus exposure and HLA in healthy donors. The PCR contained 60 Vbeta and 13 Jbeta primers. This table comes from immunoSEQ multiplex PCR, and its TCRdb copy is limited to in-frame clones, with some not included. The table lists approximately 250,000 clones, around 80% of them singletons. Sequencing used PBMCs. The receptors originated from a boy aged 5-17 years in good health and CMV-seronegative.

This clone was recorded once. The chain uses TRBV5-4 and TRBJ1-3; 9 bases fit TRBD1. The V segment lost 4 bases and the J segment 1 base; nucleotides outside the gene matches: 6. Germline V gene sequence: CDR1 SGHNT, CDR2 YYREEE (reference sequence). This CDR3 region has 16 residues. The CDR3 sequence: CASSRTGVVSGNTIYF. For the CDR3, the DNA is TGTGCCAGCAGCCGGACAGGGGTAGTTTCTGGAAACACCATATATTTT.

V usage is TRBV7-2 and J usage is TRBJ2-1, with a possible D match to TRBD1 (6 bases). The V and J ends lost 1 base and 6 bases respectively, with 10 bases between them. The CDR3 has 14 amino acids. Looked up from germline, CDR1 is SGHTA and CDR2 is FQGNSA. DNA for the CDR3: TGTGCCAGCAGCTTAGGGACAGCCCGCAATGAGCAGTTCTTC. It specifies CASSLGTARNEQFF.

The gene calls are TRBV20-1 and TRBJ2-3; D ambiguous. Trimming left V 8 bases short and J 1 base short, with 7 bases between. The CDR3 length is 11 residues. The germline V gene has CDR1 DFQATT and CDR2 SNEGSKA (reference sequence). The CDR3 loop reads CSSPRTDTQYF. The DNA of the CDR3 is TGCAGTTCTCCTCGCACAGATACGCAGTATTTT.

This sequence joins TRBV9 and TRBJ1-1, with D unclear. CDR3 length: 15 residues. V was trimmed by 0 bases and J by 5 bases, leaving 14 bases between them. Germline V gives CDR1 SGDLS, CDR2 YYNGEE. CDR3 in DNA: TGTGCCAGCAGCGTAGGGAGCCGGGTAGGAACTGAAGCTTTCTTT. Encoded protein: CASSVGSRVGTEAFF.

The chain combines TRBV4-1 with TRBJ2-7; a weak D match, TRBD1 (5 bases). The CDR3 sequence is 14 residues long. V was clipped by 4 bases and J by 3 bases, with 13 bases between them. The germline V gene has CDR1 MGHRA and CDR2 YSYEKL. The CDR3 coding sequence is TGCGCCAGCAGCCTGGACAACAGGTTCTACGAGCAGTACTTC. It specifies CASSLDNRFYEQYF.

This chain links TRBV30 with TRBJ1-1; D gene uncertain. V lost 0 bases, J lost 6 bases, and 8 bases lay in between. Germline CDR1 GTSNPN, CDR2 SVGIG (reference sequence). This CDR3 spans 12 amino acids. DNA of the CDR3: TGTGCCTGGAGTGTACGGTTCGCTGAAGCTTTCTTT. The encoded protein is CAWSVRFAEAFF.

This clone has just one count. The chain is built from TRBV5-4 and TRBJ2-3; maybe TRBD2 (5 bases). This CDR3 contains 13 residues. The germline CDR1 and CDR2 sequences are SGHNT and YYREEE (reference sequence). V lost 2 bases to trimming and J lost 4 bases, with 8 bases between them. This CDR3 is CASSFPRADTQYF. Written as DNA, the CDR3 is TGTGCCAGCAGCTTCCCGAGGGCAGATACGCAGTATTTT.

In DNA form, the CDR3 reads TGTGCCAGCAGCTTGGCCATCTATGGCTACACCTTC. Translating gives CASSLAIYGYTF. The rearrangement joins TRBV7-9 to TRBJ1-2; D not resolved. The CDR3 spans 12 residues. CDR1 and CDR2 (germline): SEHNR, FQNEAQ (reference sequence). V was cut by 3 bases and J by 4 bases, with 6 bases left in between.

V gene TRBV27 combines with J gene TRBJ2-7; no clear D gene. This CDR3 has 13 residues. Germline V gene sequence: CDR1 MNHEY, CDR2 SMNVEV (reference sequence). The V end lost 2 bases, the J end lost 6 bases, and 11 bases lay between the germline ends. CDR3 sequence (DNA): TGTGCCAGCAGTTTAGAATCGAGCCGCGAGCAGTACTTC. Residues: CASSLESSREQYF.

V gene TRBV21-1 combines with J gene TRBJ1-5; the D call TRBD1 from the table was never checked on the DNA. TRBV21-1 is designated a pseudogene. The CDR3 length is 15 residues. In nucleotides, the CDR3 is TGTGCCAGCAGCAAAGAGATACAGGGGCCGCCGCCCCAGCATTTT. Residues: CASSKEIQGPPPQHF.

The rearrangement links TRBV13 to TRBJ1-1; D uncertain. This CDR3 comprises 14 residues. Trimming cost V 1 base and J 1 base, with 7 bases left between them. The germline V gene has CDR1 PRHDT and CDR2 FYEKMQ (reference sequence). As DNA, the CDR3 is TGTGCCAGCAGCTTAGCACGGGAGAACACTGAAGCTTTCTTT. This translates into CASSLARENTEAFF. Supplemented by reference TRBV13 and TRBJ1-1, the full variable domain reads AAGVIQSPRHLIKEKRETATLKCYPIPRHDTVYWYQQGPGQDPQFLISFYEKMQSDKGSIPDRFSAQQFSDYHSELNMSSLELGDSALYFCASSLARENTEAFFGQGTRLTVV.

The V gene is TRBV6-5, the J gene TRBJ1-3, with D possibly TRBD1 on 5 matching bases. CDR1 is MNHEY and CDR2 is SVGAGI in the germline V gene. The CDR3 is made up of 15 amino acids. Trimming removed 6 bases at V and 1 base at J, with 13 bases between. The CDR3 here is CASSPDSTSGNTIYF. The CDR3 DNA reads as TGTGCCAGCAGCCCCGACAGTACTTCTGGAAACACCATATATTTT.

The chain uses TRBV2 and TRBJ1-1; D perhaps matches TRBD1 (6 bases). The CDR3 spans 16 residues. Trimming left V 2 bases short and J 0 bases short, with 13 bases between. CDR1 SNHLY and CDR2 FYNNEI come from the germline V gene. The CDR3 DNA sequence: TGTGCCAGCAGTGAACCCGATGGACAGATGAACACTGAAGCTTTCTTT. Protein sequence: CASSEPDGQMNTEAFF.

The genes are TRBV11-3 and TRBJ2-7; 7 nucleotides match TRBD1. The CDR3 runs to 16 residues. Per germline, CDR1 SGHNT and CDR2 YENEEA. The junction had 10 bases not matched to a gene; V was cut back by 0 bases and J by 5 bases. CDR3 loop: CASSLDLTGRRDEQYF. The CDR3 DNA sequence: TGTGCCAGCAGCTTAGATCTGACAGGGAGAAGGGACGAGCAGTACTTC.

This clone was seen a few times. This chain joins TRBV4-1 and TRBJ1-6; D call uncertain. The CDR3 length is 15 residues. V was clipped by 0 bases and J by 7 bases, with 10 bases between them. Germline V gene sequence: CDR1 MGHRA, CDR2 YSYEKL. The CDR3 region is CASSQDPGLNSPLHF. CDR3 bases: TGCGCCAGCAGCCAAGACCCAGGCTTAAATTCACCCCTCCACTTT.

DNA for the CDR3: TGTGCCAGCAGAAGGGGGCCTAGCGGGAGGGGTGAGCAGTTCTTC. Its protein product is CASRRGPSGRGEQFF. The V and J genes are TRBV6-4 and TRBJ2-1, with 12 nucleotides matching TRBD2. Looked up from germline, CDR1 is MRHNA and CDR2 is SNTAGT. With V trimmed by 6 bases and J by 9 bases, 9 bases remained unmatched. This CDR3 region has 15 residues.

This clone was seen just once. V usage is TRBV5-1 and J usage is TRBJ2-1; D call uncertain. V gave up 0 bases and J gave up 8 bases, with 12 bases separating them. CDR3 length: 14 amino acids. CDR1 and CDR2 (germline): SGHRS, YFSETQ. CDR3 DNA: TGCGCCAGCAGCTTGGTGAGGTCCGATGATGAGCAGTTCTTC. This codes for CASSLVRSDDEQFF.

The CDR3 loop is CASSQRGGNTGELFF. The DNA for the CDR3 is TGTGCCAGCAGCCAACGGGGAGGGAACACCGGGGAGCTGTTTTTT. The chain employs TRBV4-2 and TRBJ2-2, with D tentatively TRBD2 (6 bases). The CDR3 extends over 15 amino acids. The ends were cut back, 2 bases at V and 1 base at J, with 8 bases in the middle. Germline V lookup: CDR1 LGHNA, CDR2 YNFKEQ.

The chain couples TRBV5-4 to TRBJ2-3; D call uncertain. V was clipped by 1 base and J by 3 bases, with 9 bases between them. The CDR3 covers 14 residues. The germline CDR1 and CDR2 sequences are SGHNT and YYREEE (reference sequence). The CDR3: CASSLSPDTDTQYF. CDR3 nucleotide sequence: TGTGCCAGCAGCTTGTCTCCAGATACAGATACGCAGTATTTT.